These T cell receptor beta chains were read from a single sample in a study of shared clonotypes between healthy human individuals. Libraries were prepared by immunoSEQ multiplex PCR; TCRdb keeps only in-frame clonotypes and omits some of them. The table includes about 2 million clones, less than 95% detected once. The sequencing input was naive CD8+ T cells sorted from blood. The receptors here all came from a man between 18 and 29 years old in good health. Each CDR3 is given with its conserved first and last residue. A D gene is named only where the DNA matches it firmly. Only some rows state a clone size, as once, few, many or a class for expanded clones.

D gene | J gene | V gene | clone size | CDR3 protein | CDR3 DNA
TRBD2 | TRBJ2-1 | TRBV7-9 | NA | CASSLLGLGYNEQFF | TGTGCCAGCAGCTTACTAGGACTAGGGTACAATGAGCAGTTCTTC
NA | TRBJ2-5 | TRBV5-6 | NA | CASSLVAGETQYF | TGTGCCAGCAGCTTGGTAGCCGGGGAGACCCAGTACTTC
TRBD2 | TRBJ2-7 | TRBV30 | NA | CACQAGGPRNEQYF | TGTGCCTGTCAAGCGGGAGGGCCGAGGAACGAGCAGTACTTC
NA | TRBJ1-2 | TRBV5-6 | NA | CASSSSWEGANYGYTF | TGTGCCAGCAGCTCTTCGTGGGAGGGGGCTAACTATGGCTACACCTTC
NA | TRBJ2-7 | TRBV28 | NA | CASSWALGEQYF | TGTGCCAGCAGTTGGGCACTAGGAGAGCAGTACTTC
TRBD2 | TRBJ2-5 | TRBV7-2 | NA | CASSFGLAGLQETQYF | TGTGCCAGCAGCTTTGGACTAGCGGGTCTCCAAGAGACCCAGTACTTC
TRBD1 | TRBJ1-6 | TRBV4-3 | NA | CASSQEFEAGGSPLHF | TGCGCCAGCAGCCAAGAATTCGAGGCAGGGGGTTCACCCCTCCACTTT
NA | TRBJ2-4 | TRBV2 | NA | CASRALTGSKNIQYF | TGTGCCAGCAGGGCCCTAACAGGGTCCAAAAACATTCAGTACTTC
NA | TRBJ2-3 | TRBV29-1 | once | CSVIFADQGDTQYF | TGCAGCGTCATCTTCGCTGACCAAGGAGATACGCAGTATTTT
TRBD2 | TRBJ2-1 | TRBV4-3 | NA | CASSQERTSGWYNEQFF | TGCGCCAGCAGCCAAGAAAGGACTAGCGGGTGGTACAATGAGCAGTTCTTC
TRBD1 | TRBJ2-7 | TRBV27 | NA | CASSDRGPSGEQYF | TGTGCCAGCAGCGACAGGGGGCCTTCGGGGGAGCAGTACTTC
TRBD2 | TRBJ2-5 | TRBV7-9 | NA | CASSKGLEETQYF | TGTGCCAGCAGCAAGGGACTAGAAGAGACCCAGTACTTC
NA | TRBJ1-1 | TRBV5-1 | NA | CASSSPGWGYTEAFF | TGCGCCAGCAGCTCCCCAGGCTGGGGGTATACTGAAGCTTTCTTT
TRBD1 | TRBJ2-2 | TRBV7-9 | NA | CASSFWDRVPSGELFF | TGTGCCAGCAGCTTCTGGGACAGGGTCCCGTCCGGGGAGCTGTTTTTT
NA | TRBJ1-2 | TRBV6-5 | NA | CASSPPGGGLVGYTF | TGTGCCAGCAGTCCCCCCGGAGGGGGGCTTGTTGGCTACACCTTC
NA | TRBJ2-7 | TRBV29-1 | NA | CSAATSLGYGRYEQYF | TGCAGCGCAGCGACTAGTTTAGGATATGGGCGCTACGAGCAGTACTTC
NA | TRBJ2-7 | TRBV6-5 | NA | CASSYSEAAGDEQYF | TGTGCCAGCAGTTACTCGGAAGCGGCAGGCGACGAGCAGTACTTC
TRBD2 | TRBJ2-3 | TRBV5-1 | NA | CASSPQLLAGGLIGTDTQYF | TGCGCCAGCAGCCCCCAATTACTAGCGGGGGGGCTGATTGGCACAGATACGCAGTATTTT
TRBD1 | TRBJ2-1 | TRBV4-3 | NA | CASSPDPGTGYNEQFF | TGCGCCAGCAGCCCAGACCCCGGGACAGGCTACAATGAGCAGTTCTTC
TRBD2 | TRBJ2-2 | TRBV5-1 | few | CASSPLGGSDTGELFF | TGCGCCAGCAGCCCTCTGGGAGGGAGCGACACCGGGGAGCTGTTTTTT
NA | TRBJ2-7 | TRBV11-3 | NA | CASSPGSAGNEQYF | TGTGCCAGCAGCCCGGGGTCGGCGGGGAACGAGCAGTACTTC
NA | TRBJ1-2 | TRBV29-1 | NA | CSVEEGYGYTF | TGCAGCGTTGAAGAGGGTTATGGCTACACCTTC
TRBD2 | TRBJ2-1 | TRBV7-2 | NA | CASSHTAGGPLWEQFF | TGTGCCAGCAGCCATACAGCGGGAGGGCCTCTTTGGGAGCAGTTCTTC
NA | TRBJ2-1 | TRBV5-6 | NA | CASSSGTHNNEQFF | TGTGCCAGCAGCTCCGGGACACATAACAATGAGCAGTTCTTC
NA | TRBJ2-1 | TRBV11-2 | NA | CASSDGTAQFF | TGTGCCAGCAGCGATGGGACGGCCCAGTTCTTC
TRBD2 | TRBJ2-3 | TRBV4-3 | NA | CASSQDLPRGEVKTSDTQYF | TGCGCCAGCAGCCAAGATCTTCCGCGGGGGGAGGTCAAAACTTCAGATACGCAGTATTTT
NA | TRBJ2-3 | TRBV5-1 | NA | CASSLDRSTDTQYF | TGCGCCAGCAGCTTGGATCGGAGCACAGATACGCAGTATTTT
TRBD2 | TRBJ2-1 | TRBV4-3 | NA | CASSSRRSGRDNEQFF | TGCGCCAGCAGCTCGAGGCGGAGCGGGAGGGACAATGAGCAGTTCTTC